The clone carrying this T cell receptor beta chain was recorded once. The sample is drawn from a study of blood T cell repertoires in COVID-19. Background on the study: Collection of acute and convalescent COVID-19 samples took place in the United States, Italy and Spain. T cells, B-cell-depleted T cells, or PBMCs supplied cDNA or gDNA.

Germline CDR1 reads KGHDR; CDR2 reads SFDVKD. Trimming at V came to 4 bases and at J to 1 base, leaving 9 bases not matched to a gene. The CDR3 sequence is 17 residues long. In the original processing: It was from reference gene primer amplification that nucleated cell counts were estimated. The protocol was immunoSEQ multiplex PCR, while the TCRdb copy is restricted to in-frame clones and leaves out a portion. V, J and clone size were drawn from that table, and D and trimming were deduced from the DNA. The data show more than 95,000 clones, about 83% seen once. The origin of this receptor is a human donor in a cohort sampled during active COVID-19. The chain couples TRBV24-1 to TRBJ2-5, with 9 positions matching TRBD1. Sequenced input: peripheral blood. CDR3: CATSDTRGQGSQETQYF. As DNA, the CDR3 is TGTGCCACCAGTGACACCAGGGGACAGGGATCCCAAGAGACCCAGTACTTC.